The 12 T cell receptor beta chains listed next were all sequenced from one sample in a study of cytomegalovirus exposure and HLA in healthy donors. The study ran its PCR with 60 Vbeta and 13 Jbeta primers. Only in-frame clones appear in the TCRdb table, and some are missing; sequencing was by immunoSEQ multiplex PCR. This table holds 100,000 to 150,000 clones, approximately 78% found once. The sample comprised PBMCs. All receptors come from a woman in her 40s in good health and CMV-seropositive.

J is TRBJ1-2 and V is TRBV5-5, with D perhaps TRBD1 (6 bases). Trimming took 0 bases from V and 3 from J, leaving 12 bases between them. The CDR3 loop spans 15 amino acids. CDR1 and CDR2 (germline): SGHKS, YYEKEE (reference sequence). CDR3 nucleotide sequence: TGTGCCAGCAGCTTGGGGGGGGGCGCGGACTATGGCTACACCTTC. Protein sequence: CASSLGGGADYGYTF.

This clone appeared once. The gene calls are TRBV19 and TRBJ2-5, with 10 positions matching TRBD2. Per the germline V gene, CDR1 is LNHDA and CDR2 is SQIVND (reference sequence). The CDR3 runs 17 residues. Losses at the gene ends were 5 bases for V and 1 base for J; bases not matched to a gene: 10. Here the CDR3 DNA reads TGTGCCAGTAGTCCTCGGTCCCTAGCGGGAGCCCAAGAGACCCAGTACTTC. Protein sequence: CASSPRSLAGAQETQYF. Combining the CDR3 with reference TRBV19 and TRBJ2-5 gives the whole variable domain DGGITQSPKYLFRKEGQNVTLSCEQNLNHDAMYWYRQDPGQGLRLIYYSQIVNDFQKGDIAEGYSVSREKKESFPLTVTSAQKNPTAFYLCASSPRSLAGAQETQYFGPGTRLLVL.

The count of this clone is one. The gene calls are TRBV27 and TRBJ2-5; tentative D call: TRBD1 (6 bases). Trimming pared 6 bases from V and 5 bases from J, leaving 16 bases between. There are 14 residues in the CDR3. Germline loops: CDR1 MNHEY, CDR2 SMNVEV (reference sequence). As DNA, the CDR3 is TGTGCCAGCAGAAGGGGGTCGTTTACGGAGACCCAGTACTTC. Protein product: CASRRGSFTETQYF.

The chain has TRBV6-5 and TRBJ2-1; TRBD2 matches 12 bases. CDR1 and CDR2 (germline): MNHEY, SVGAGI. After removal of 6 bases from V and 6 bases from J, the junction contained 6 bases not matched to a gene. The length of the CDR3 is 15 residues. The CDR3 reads CASRTSGSGSNEQFF. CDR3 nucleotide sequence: TGTGCCAGCAGGACTAGCGGGAGTGGGTCCAATGAGCAGTTCTTC.

In DNA form, the CDR3 reads TGTGCCAGCAGCTTTAACTTGAAGACTGGCACAGATACGCAGTATTTT. It specifies CASSFNLKTGTDTQYF. This rearrangement joins TRBV7-9 to TRBJ2-3; D ambiguous. Germline V gene lookup returns CDR1 SEHNR and CDR2 FQNEAQ (reference sequence). CDR3 length: 16 residues. Trimming took off 3 bases at V and 1 base at J, with 14 bases between the two ends. Variable domain in full (rest from reference TRBV7-9 and TRBJ2-3): DTGVSQNPRHKITKRGQNVTFRCDPISEHNRLYWYRQTLGQGPEFLTYFQNEAQLEKSRLLSDRFSAERPKGSFSTLEIQRTEQGDSAMYLCASSFNLKTGTDTQYFGPGTRLTVL.

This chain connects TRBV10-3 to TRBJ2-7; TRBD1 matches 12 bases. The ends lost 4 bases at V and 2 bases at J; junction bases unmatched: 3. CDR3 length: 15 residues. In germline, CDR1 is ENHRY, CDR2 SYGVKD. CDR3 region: CAISGDRGPPYEQYF. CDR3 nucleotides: TGTGCCATCAGTGGGGACAGGGGGCCCCCCTACGAGCAGTACTTC.

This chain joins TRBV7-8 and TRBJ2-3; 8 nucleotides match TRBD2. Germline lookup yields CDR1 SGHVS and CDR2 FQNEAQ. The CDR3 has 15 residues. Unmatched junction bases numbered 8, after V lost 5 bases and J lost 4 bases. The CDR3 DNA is TGTGCCAGCAGCCCTCGTGCGGGGGGTCCAGATACGCAGTATTTT. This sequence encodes CASSPRAGGPDTQYF.

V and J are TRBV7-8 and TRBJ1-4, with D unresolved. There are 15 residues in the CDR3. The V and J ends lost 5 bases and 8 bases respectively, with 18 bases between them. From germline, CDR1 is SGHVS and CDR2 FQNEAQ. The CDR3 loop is CASSPTDSPNEKLFF. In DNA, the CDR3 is TGTGCCAGCAGCCCGACGGACTCACCCAACGAAAAACTGTTTTTT.

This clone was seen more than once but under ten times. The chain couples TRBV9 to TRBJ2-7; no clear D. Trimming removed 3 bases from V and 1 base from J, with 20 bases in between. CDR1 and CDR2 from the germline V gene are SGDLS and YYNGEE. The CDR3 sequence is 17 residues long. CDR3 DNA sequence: TGTGCCAGCAGCGAGAACCCCTTGAGAGGAAAGTCCTACGAGCAGTACTTC. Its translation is CASSENPLRGKSYEQYF.

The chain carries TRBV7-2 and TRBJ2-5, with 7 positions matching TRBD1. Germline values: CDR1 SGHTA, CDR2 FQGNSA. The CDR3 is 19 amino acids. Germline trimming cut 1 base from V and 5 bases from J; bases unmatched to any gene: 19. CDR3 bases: TGTGCCAGCAGCTTAGAGGGGGCCAGGGACGACCCAATCGAGGAGACCCAGTACTTC. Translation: CASSLEGARDDPIEETQYF.

The DNA for the CDR3 is TGTGCCACACGGACCGGGGGGGCGGGTTCCTCCTACGAGCAGTACTTC. Its protein product is CATRTGGAGSSYEQYF. The genes are TRBV11-2 and TRBJ2-7; TRBD2 aligns across 8 bases. CDR1 SGHAT and CDR2 FQNNGV come from the germline V gene. CDR3 size: 16 residues. The junction had 14 bases not matched to a gene; V was cut back by 10 bases and J by 0 bases. Using reference TRBV11-2 and TRBJ2-7 for the parts outside the CDR3, the full variable domain is EAGVAQSPRYKIIEKRQSVAFWCNPISGHATLYWYQQILGQGPKLLIQFQNNGVVDDSQLPKDRFSAERLKGVDSTLKIQPAKLEDSAVYLCATRTGGAGSSYEQYFGPGTRLTVT.

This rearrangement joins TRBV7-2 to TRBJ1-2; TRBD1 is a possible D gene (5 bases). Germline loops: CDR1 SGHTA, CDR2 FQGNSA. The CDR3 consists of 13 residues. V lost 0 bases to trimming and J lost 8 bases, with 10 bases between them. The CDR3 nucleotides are TGTGCCAGCAGCTTAGCCCTGGGGCGCGGCTACACCTTC. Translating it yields CASSLALGRGYTF.